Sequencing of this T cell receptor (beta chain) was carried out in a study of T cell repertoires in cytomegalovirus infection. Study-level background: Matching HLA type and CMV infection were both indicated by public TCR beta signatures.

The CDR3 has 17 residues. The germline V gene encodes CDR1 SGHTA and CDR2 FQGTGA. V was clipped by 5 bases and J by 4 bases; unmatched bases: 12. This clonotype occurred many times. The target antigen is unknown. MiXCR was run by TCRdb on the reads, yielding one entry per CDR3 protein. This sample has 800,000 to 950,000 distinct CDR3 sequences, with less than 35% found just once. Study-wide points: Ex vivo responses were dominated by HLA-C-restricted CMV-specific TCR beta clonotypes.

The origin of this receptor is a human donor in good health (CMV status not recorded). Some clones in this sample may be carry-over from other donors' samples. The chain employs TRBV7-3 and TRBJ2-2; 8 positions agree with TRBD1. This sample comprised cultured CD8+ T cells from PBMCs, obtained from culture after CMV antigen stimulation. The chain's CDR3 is CASSLPVDRGGTGELFF. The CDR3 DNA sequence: TGTGCCAGCAGCCTACCAGTCGACAGGGGTGGCACCGGGGAGCTGTTTTTT.